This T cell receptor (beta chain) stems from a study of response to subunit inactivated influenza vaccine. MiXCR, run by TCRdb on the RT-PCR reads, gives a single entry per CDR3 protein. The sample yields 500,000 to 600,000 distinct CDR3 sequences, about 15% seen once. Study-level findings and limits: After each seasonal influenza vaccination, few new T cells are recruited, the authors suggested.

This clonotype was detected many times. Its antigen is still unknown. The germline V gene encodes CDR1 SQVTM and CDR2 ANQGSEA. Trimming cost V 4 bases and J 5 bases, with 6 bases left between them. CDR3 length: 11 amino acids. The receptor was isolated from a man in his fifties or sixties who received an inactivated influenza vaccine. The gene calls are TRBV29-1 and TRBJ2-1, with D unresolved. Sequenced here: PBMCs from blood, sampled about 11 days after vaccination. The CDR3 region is CSVGYNNEQFF. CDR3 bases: TGCAGCGTTGGCTACAACAATGAGCAGTTCTTC.